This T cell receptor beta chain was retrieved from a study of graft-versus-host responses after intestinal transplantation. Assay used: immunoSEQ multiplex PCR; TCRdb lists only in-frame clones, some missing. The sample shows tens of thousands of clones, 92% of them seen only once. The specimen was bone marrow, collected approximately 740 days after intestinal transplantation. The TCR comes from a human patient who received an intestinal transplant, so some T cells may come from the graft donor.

The CDR3, as DNA: TGCGCCAGCAGTTCCAGACAGGGCCCTGGAAACACCATATATTTT. Amino acid sequence: CASSSRQGPGNTIYF. The V and J genes are TRBV5-1 and TRBJ1-3; 7 positions match TRBD1. The CDR3 covers 15 residues. Per the germline V gene, CDR1 is SGHRS and CDR2 is YFSETQ. After removal of 5 bases from V and 2 bases from J, the junction contained 7 bases not matched to a gene.